This TCR beta chain is from a study of cytomegalovirus exposure and HLA in healthy donors. The study ran its PCR with 60 Vbeta and 13 Jbeta primers. Using immunoSEQ multiplex PCR, the repertoire was profiled, and TCRdb retains in-frame clones only, with some absent. Here the sample table reports fewer than 200,000 clones. Turning to this clone: Other DNA sequences in this specimen translate into the identical CDR3.

Sequencing was done on a sample of PBMCs. The receptor was derived from a man aged 25-45 years in good health and CMV-seronegative.

For the CDR3, the DNA is TGTGCCAGCAGCTCGAACAGAGCTGGGGCCAACGTCCTGACTTTC. Protein: CASSSNRAGANVLTF. The chain has TRBV7-2 and TRBJ2-6, with D unresolved. The CDR3 has 15 residues. Deletions cut 4 bases from V and 2 bases from J, with 9 bases between. Per the germline V gene, CDR1 is SGHTA and CDR2 is FQGNSA.